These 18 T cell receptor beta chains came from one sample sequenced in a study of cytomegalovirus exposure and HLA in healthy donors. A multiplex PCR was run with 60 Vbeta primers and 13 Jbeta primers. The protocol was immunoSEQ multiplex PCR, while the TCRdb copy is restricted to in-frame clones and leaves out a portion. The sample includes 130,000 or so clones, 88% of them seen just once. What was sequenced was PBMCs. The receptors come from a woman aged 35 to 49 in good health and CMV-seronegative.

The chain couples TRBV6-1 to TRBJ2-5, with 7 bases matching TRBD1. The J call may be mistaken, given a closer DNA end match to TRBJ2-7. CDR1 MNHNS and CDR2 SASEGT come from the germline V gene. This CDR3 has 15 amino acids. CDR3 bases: TGTGCCAGCAGTGAAGCCGCCGGACAGGACTACGAGCAGTACTTC. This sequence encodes CASSEAAGQDYEQYF.

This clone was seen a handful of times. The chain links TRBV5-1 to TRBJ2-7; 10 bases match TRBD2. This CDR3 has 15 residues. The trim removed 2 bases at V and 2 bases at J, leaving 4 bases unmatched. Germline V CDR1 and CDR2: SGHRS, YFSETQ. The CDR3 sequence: CASSFRTSGPYEQYF. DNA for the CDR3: TGCGCCAGCAGCTTCAGGACTAGCGGACCCTACGAGCAGTACTTC.

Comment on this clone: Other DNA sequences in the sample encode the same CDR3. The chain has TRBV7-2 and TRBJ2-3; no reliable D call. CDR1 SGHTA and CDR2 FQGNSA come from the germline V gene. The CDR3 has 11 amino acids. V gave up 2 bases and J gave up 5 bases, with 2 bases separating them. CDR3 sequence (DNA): TGTGCCAGCAGCTTACTAGATACGCAGTATTTT. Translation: CASSLLDTQYF.

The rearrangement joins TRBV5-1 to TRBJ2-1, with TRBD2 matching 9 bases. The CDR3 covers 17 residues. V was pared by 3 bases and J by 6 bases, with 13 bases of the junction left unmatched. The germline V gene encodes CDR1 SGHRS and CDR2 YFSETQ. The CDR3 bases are TGCGCCAGCAGCTCGAAGGTAGGCCTAGCGGGACTCAATGAGCAGTTCTTC. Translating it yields CASSSKVGLAGLNEQFF. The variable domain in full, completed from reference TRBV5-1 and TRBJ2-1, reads KAGVTQTPRYLIKTRGQQVTLSCSPISGHRSVSWYQQTPGQGLQFLFEYFSETQRNKGNFPGRFSGRQFSNSRSEMNVSTLELGDSALYLCASSSKVGLAGLNEQFFGPGTRLTVL.

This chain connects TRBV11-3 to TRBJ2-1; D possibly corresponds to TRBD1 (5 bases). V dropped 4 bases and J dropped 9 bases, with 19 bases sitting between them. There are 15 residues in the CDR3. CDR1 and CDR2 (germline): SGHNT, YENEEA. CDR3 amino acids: CASSSTYSPDSEQFF. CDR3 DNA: TGTGCCAGCAGCTCCACTTACTCCCCAGACAGTGAGCAGTTCTTC.

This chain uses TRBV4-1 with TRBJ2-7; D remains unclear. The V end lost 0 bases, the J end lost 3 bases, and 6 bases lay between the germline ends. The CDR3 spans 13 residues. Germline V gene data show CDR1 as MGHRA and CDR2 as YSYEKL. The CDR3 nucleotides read TGCGCCAGCAGCCAAGAACTCGTCTACGAGCAGTACTTC. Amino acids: CASSQELVYEQYF.

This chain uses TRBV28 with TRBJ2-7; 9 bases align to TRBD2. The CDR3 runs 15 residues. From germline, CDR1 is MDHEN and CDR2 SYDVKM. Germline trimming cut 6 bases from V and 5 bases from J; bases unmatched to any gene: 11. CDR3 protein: CASSHYSGRGNEQYF. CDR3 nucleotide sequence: TGTGCCAGCAGCCACTATAGCGGGAGAGGAAACGAGCAGTACTTC. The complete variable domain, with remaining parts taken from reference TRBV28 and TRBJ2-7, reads DVKVTQSSRYLVKRTGEKVFLECVQDMDHENMFWYRQDPGLGLRLIYFSYDVKMKEKGDIPEGYSVSREKKERFSLILESASTNQTSMYLCASSHYSGRGNEQYFGPGTRLTVT.

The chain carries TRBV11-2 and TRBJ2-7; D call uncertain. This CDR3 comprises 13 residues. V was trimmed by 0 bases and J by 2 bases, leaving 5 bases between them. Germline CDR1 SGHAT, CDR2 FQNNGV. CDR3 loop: CASSLDGAYEQYF. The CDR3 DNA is TGTGCCAGCAGCTTAGATGGAGCCTACGAGCAGTACTTC.

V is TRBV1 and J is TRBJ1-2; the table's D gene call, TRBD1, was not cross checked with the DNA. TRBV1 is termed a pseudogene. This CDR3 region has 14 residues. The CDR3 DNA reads TGCACCAGCAGCCAAGACAGGCTTACCTATGGCTACACCTTC. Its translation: CTSSQDRLTYGYTF.

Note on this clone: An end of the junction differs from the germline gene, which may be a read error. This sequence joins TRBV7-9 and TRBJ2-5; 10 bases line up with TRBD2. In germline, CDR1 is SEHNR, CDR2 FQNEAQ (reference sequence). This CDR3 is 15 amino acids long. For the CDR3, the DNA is TGTTCCAGCAGCTTCTGGACTAGCGGCGAAGAGACCCAGTACTTC. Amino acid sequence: CSSSFWTSGEETQYF.

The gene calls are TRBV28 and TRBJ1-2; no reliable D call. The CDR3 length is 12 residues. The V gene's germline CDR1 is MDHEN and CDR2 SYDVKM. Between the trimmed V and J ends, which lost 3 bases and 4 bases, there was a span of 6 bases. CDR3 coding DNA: TGTGCCAGCAGTTTGCGGTCCTATGGCTACACCTTC. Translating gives CASSLRSYGYTF.

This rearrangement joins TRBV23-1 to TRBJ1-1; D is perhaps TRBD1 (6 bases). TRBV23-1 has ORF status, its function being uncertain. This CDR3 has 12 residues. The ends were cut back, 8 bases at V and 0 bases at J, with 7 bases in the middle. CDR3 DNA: TGCGCCAGCGGACAGCTGAACACTGAAGCTTTCTTT. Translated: CASGQLNTEAFF.

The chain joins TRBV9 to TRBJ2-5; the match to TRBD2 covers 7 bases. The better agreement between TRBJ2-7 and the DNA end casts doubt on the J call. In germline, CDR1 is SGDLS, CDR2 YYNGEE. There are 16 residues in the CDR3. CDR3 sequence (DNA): TGTGCCAGCAGCGTAGCGTCTGGCGGGAGCTCCTACGAGCAGTACTTC. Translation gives CASSVASGGSSYEQYF.

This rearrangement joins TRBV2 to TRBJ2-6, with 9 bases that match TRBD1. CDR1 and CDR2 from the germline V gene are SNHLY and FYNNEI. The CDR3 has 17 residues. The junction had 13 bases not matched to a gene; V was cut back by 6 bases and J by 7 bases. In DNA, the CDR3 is TGTGCCAGCAGCGCCATACTCCGGGACAGGGAAGCCAACGTCCTGACTTTC. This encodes CASSAILRDREANVLTF.

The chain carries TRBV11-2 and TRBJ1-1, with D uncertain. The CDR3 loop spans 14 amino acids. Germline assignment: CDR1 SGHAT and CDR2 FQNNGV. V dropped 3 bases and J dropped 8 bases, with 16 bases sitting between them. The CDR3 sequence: CASSLGGGGSEAFF. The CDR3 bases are TGTGCCAGCAGCTTGGGAGGAGGTGGTTCGGAAGCTTTCTTT.

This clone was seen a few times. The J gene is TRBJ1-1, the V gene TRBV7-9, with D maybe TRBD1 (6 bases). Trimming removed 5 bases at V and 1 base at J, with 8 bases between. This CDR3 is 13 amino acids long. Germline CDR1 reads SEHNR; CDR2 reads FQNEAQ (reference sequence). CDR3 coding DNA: TGTGCCAGCAGCCTACAGGGGAACACTGAAGCTTTCTTT. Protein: CASSLQGNTEAFF.

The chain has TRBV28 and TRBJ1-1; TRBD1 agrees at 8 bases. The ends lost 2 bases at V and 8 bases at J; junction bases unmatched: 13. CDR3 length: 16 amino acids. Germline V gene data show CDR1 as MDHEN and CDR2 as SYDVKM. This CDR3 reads CASSLAVGTGSVEAFF. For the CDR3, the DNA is TGTGCCAGCAGTTTAGCTGTCGGGACAGGTTCCGTGGAAGCTTTCTTT.

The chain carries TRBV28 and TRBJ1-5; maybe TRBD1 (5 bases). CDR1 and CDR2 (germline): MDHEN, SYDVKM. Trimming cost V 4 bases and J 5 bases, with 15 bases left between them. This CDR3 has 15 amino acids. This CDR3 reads CASSSSPGGDQPQHF. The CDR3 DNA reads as TGTGCCAGCAGTTCCTCCCCGGGGGGGGATCAGCCCCAGCATTTT. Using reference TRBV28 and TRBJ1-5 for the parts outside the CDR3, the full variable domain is DVKVTQSSRYLVKRTGEKVFLECVQDMDHENMFWYRQDPGLGLRLIYFSYDVKMKEKGDIPEGYSVSREKKERFSLILESASTNQTSMYLCASSSSPGGDQPQHFGDGTRLSIL.